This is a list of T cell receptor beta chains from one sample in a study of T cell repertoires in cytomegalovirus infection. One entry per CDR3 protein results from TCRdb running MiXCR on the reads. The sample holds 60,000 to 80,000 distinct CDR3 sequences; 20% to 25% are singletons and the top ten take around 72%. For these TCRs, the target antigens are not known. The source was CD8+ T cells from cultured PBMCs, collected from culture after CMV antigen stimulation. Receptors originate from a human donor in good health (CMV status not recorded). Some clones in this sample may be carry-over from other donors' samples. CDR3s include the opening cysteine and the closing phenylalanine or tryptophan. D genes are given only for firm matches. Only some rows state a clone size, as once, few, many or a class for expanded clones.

CDR3 DNA: TGTGCCATCATGACCAACCAAGAGACCCAGTACTTC
CDR3 protein: CAIMTNQETQYF
V gene: TRBV10-3
D gene: NA
J gene: TRBJ2-5
clone size: few

CDR3 DNA: TGTGCCAGTAGTATCTTCGCAGCCGGCAATGAGCAGTTCTTC
CDR3 protein: CASSIFAAGNEQFF
V gene: TRBV19
D gene: NA
J gene: TRBJ2-1
clone size: NA

CDR3 DNA: TGTGCCAGCAGCTTAGTACGGGGACTCAGCTCCTACGAGCAGTACTTC
CDR3 protein: CASSLVRGLSSYEQYF
V gene: TRBV7-2
D gene: NA
J gene: TRBJ2-7
clone size: many

CDR3 DNA: TGTGCCAGCACCACCCGCCCCGGCAGTCGATACGAGCAGTACTTC
CDR3 protein: CASTTRPGSRYEQYF
V gene: TRBV7-8
D gene: NA
J gene: TRBJ2-7
clone size: NA

CDR3 DNA: TGCAGCGTTGAAGGGCCGGGACAGGGGGACTCTAACTATGGCTACACCTTC
CDR3 protein: CSVEGPGQGDSNYGYTF
V gene: TRBV29-1
D gene: TRBD1
J gene: TRBJ1-2
clone size: NA

CDR3 DNA: TGTGCCAGCAGCCTGACAGTGGACGAGCAGTACTTC
CDR3 protein: CASSLTVDEQYF
V gene: TRBV12-3/TRBV12-4
D gene: NA
J gene: TRBJ2-7
clone size: NA

CDR3 DNA: TGTGCCAGCAGGACGCTGGACAGGGAATTTCTAGAAGCTTTCTTT
CDR3 protein: CASRTLDREFLEAFF
V gene: TRBV6-6
D gene: TRBD1
J gene: TRBJ1-1
clone size: few

CDR3 DNA: TGCAGTGCTAGTCCCGGGTCCGTAGGCAATGAGCAGTTCTTC
CDR3 protein: CSASPGSVGNEQFF
V gene: TRBV20-1
D gene: NA
J gene: TRBJ2-1
clone size: few

CDR3 DNA: TGTGCCAGCAGTTTCCCCGCCGATAGCAATCAGCCCCAGCATTTT
CDR3 protein: CASSFPADSNQPQHF
V gene: TRBV6-6
D gene: NA
J gene: TRBJ1-5
clone size: NA

CDR3 DNA: TGTGCCAGCAGCTTAGGTGGCGGCAGCTCTGGAAACACCATATATTTT
CDR3 protein: CASSLGGGSSGNTIYF
V gene: TRBV7-6
D gene: NA
J gene: TRBJ1-3
clone size: few

CDR3 DNA: TGTGCCAGCAGTTCCCCAGGGACTCAGCCCCAGCATTTT
CDR3 protein: CASSSPGTQPQHF
V gene: TRBV12-3/TRBV12-4
D gene: NA
J gene: TRBJ1-5
clone size: NA

CDR3 DNA: TGTGCCAGCAGCCAGAGACGGAGTAGCACAGATACGCAGTATTTT
CDR3 protein: CASSQRRSSTDTQYF
V gene: TRBV6-2/TRBV6-3
D gene: NA
J gene: TRBJ2-3
clone size: few

CDR3 DNA: TGTGCCAGCAGTGCCACGTCCGTACTCACAGATACGCAGTATTTT
CDR3 protein: CASSATSVLTDTQYF
V gene: TRBV28
D gene: NA
J gene: TRBJ2-3
clone size: few

CDR3 DNA: TGTGCCTCAAGCGAGGGGCGAGGCACTGAAGCTTTCTTT
CDR3 protein: CASSEGRGTEAFF
V gene: TRBV19
D gene: NA
J gene: TRBJ1-1
clone size: NA

CDR3 DNA: TGTGCCAGCTCCGGGAGTTGTGCCGGGGAGCTGTTTTTT
CDR3 protein: CASSGSCAGELFF
V gene: TRBV19
D gene: NA
J gene: TRBJ2-2
clone size: NA

CDR3 DNA: TGTGCCAGCAGTTTAAGGGGAGGGATAGCCAGGGGGCAGTTCTTC
CDR3 protein: CASSLRGGIARGQFF
V gene: TRBV27
D gene: NA
J gene: TRBJ2-1
clone size: few

CDR3 DNA: TGTGCCAGCAACCCTCTGGGACGGACTAGCGGGGGGGAGCAGTTCTTC
CDR3 protein: CASNPLGRTSGGEQFF
V gene: TRBV7-8
D gene: TRBD2
J gene: TRBJ2-1
clone size: NA

CDR3 DNA: TGTGCCAGCAGCTTAGGTAGCGACACAGATACGCAGTATTTT
CDR3 protein: CASSLGSDTDTQYF
V gene: TRBV7-2
D gene: NA
J gene: TRBJ2-3
clone size: NA

CDR3 DNA: TGCGCCAGCAGCCGTAGGACGAGCAATCCAGATACGCAGTATTTT
CDR3 protein: CASSRRTSNPDTQYF
V gene: TRBV4-1
D gene: NA
J gene: TRBJ2-3
clone size: few

CDR3 DNA: TGCAGTGCTCCACAAAACATTCAGTACTTC
CDR3 protein: CSAPQNIQYF
V gene: TRBV20-1
D gene: NA
J gene: TRBJ2-4
clone size: few

CDR3 DNA: TGCGCCAGCAGCTCGGACAGGGGGCCTGATCAGCCCCAGCATTTT
CDR3 protein: CASSSDRGPDQPQHF
V gene: TRBV4-3
D gene: TRBD1
J gene: TRBJ1-5
clone size: NA

CDR3 DNA: TGTGCCAGCAGTCTGACAGGGTCCGGGGAGCTGTTTTTT
CDR3 protein: CASSLTGSGELFF
V gene: TRBV28
D gene: TRBD1
J gene: TRBJ2-2
clone size: many